The next 8 T cell receptor beta chains were all read from a single sample in a study of blood T cell repertoires in COVID-19. Measured with immunoSEQ multiplex PCR; TCRdb has only the in-frame clones, and not every one. The sample contains roughly 30,000 clones, approximately 71% of which appear only once. The sequencing sample was made of peripheral blood. The receptors derive from a human donor in a cohort sampled during active COVID-19.

The chain links TRBV28 to TRBJ2-3; 13 bases agree with TRBD2. V shed 5 bases, J shed 6 bases, and the junction held 11 bases outside the gene matches. The CDR3 extends over 17 amino acids. Germline V gene lookup returns CDR1 MDHEN and CDR2 SYDVKM. This chain's CDR3 is CASSTPYGLAGADTQYF. In DNA form, the CDR3 reads TGTGCCAGCAGTACACCGTACGGACTAGCGGGAGCCGATACGCAGTATTTT.

The rearrangement uses TRBV25-1 and TRBJ2-2, with D perhaps matching TRBD1 (5 bases). The CDR3 has 13 amino acids. The V gene's germline CDR1 is MGHDK and CDR2 SYGVNS. The ends were cut back, 7 bases at V and 7 bases at J, with 13 bases in the middle. The CDR3 bases are TGTGCCAGCATGGCGACAGCATACGGGGAGCTGTTTTTT. It is translated as CASMATAYGELFF. Complete variable domain (other parts from reference TRBV25-1 and TRBJ2-2): EADIYQTPRYLVIGTGKKITLECSQTMGHDKMYWYQQDPGMELHLIHYSYGVNSTEKGDLSSESTVSRIRTEHFPLTLESARPSHTSQYLCASMATAYGELFFGEGSRLTVL.

This clone came up a few times. This sample includes further DNA sequences coding for the same CDR3. The chain recombines TRBV20-1 with TRBJ2-7; 9 bases line up with TRBD1. Germline V CDR1 and CDR2: DFQATT, SNEGSKA (reference sequence). Trimming removed 4 bases from V and 4 bases from J; junction bases left unmatched: 14. CDR3 length: 16 amino acids. The CDR3 region has the DNA TGCAGTGCTACTGAATTGGGGACAGGGATTCGGTACGAGCAGTACTTC. It codes for CSATELGTGIRYEQYF.

This clone was observed once. V is TRBV18 and J is TRBJ2-3, with TRBD1 matching over 8 bases. Germline V gene sequence: CDR1 KGHSH, CDR2 LQKENI. The CDR3 is made up of 14 amino acids. Unmatched junction bases numbered 4, after V lost 3 bases and J lost 5 bases. CDR3 DNA: TGTGCCAGCTCACCCGGACAGGGACAAGATACGCAGTATTTT. Encoded protein: CASSPGQGQDTQYF.

This chain connects TRBV4-1 to TRBJ1-3; D ambiguous. This CDR3 has 13 residues. Trimming took off 2 bases at V and 4 bases at J, with 6 bases between the two ends. Per germline, CDR1 MGHRA and CDR2 YSYEKL. In nucleotides, the CDR3 is TGCGCCAGCAGCCAATTAGCCGGAAACACCATATATTTT. It encodes CASSQLAGNTIYF.

The CDR3 nucleotides read TGTGCCAGCAGCCAAGCGAGGACTAACTATGGCTACACCTTC. Its translation: CASSQARTNYGYTF. The gene calls are TRBV14 and TRBJ1-2; D uncertain. There are 14 residues in the CDR3. Trimming cost V 1 base and J 0 bases, with 6 bases left between them. Per the germline V gene, CDR1 is SGHDN and CDR2 is FVKESK.

The chain joins TRBV28 to TRBJ2-7, with 12 bases aligning to TRBD2. Trimming at V came to 5 bases and at J to 6 bases, leaving 17 bases not matched to a gene. The CDR3 is made up of 18 amino acids. The germline CDR1 and CDR2 sequences are MDHEN and SYDVKM. The chain's CDR3 is CASSRLAGDRFKSTEQYF. CDR3 nucleotides: TGTGCCAGCAGTAGACTAGCGGGAGACCGCTTCAAATCTACCGAGCAGTACTTC.

V is TRBV6-5 and J is TRBJ2-7, with D maybe TRBD1 (6 bases). Germline assignment: CDR1 MNHEY and CDR2 SVGAGI. V lost 6 bases and J lost 2, with 17 bases in between. CDR3 length equals 15 residues. The CDR3 DNA follows: TGTGCCAGCAGCCCCGTTGGGGGCGAACCCTACGAGCAGTACTTC. Its translation: CASSPVGGEPYEQYF.